This is a list of T cell receptor beta chains from one sample in a study of T-cell memory formation after mild COVID-19. TCRdb used MiXCR to reprocess the 5' RACE reads, holding one entry per CDR3 protein. The sample shows fewer than 250,000 distinct CDR3 sequences, around 30% of them seen only once. The sequencing sample was made of PBMCs or a T cell subset sorted from them (not recorded which). Receptor source: an adult woman who had mild COVID-19 (a few samples of this study predate the infection). Cell type and time point are not known. CDR3s include the opening cysteine and the closing phenylalanine or tryptophan. A D gene is named only where the DNA matches it firmly. A clone size is listed for some rows: how often the clone was seen (once, few, many), or a class if it is expanded.

cdr3_length	clone_size	v_call	d_call	j_call	cdr3_nt	cdr3_aa
17	.	TRBV5-1	TRBD2	TRBJ2-3	TGCGCCAGCAGCTTGGACCTAGCGGGCCTCGACACAGATACGCAGTATTTT	CASSLDLAGLDTDTQYF
15	.	TRBV5-4	.	TRBJ2-2	TGTGCCAGCAGCCGCAACAGGGGAGGGTCCGGGGAGCTGTTTTTT	CASSRNRGGSGELFF
15	few	TRBV4-1	.	TRBJ2-7	TGCGCCAGCAGCCAGACTGCTACAGGCTCCTACGAGCAGTACTTC	CASSQTATGSYEQYF
15	few	TRBV5-1	TRBD2	TRBJ2-7	TGCGCCAGCAGCTTGATTTTTGGGGGGGCCTACGAGCAGTACTTC	CASSLIFGGAYEQYF
13	few	TRBV29-1	TRBD2	TRBJ2-7	TGCAGCGTTGAGGCGGGAGGCAGATCCGAGCAGTACTTC	CSVEAGGRSEQYF
13	.	TRBV9	TRBD1	TRBJ1-1	TGTGCCAGCAGGGGACAGGGCGAGACTGAAGCTTTCTTT	CASRGQGETEAFF
20	once	TRBV5-4	.	TRBJ2-2	TGTGCCAGCAGCTTGGCGCTACTAGAGAGAGAGCCCCTGAACACCGGGGAGCTGTTTTTT	CASSLALLEREPLNTGELFF
15	.	TRBV11-2	.	TRBJ2-1	TGTGCCAGCAGCTTGAGGCCCAGCTCCTACAATGAGCAGTTCTTC	CASSLRPSSYNEQFF
14	.	TRBV20-1	.	TRBJ1-4	TGCAGTGCTAGAGTGGGCGCCGTTAATGAAAAACTGTTTTTT	CSARVGAVNEKLFF
16	few	TRBV9	.	TRBJ1-1	TGTGCCAGCAGCTTTAGCGTGAGGTCGTCGAACACTGAAGCTTTCTTT	CASSFSVRSSNTEAFF
13	.	TRBV29-1	TRBD2	TRBJ2-7	TGCAGCGTTGACCGGGAGGGATCCTACGAGCAGTACTTC	CSVDREGSYEQYF
13	few	TRBV11-2	.	TRBJ2-3	TGTGCCAGCAGCCCTGGGACCGGAGATACGCAGTATTTT	CASSPGTGDTQYF
14	few	TRBV7-3	.	TRBJ2-2	TGTGCCAGCAGCCACTCCCGGGACACCGGGGAGCTGTTTTTT	CASSHSRDTGELFF
12	.	TRBV27	.	TRBJ1-6	TGTGCCAGCAGGGACTCCGGTTCACCCCTCCACTTT	CASRDSGSPLHF
15	few	TRBV20-1	TRBD1	TRBJ1-5	TGCAGTGCAAGAGATCCCCGGACAGGAGATCAGCCCCAGCATTTT	CSARDPRTGDQPQHF
18	.	TRBV9	TRBD2	TRBJ2-1	TGTGCCAGCAGCGTAAGACTAGCGGGGGGGGTTAAGGGCAATGAGCAGTTCTTC	CASSVRLAGGVKGNEQFF
13	.	TRBV5-5	.	TRBJ2-7	TGTGCCAGCAGCCTCACAGTAGCCTACGAGCAGTACTTC	CASSLTVAYEQYF
14	few	TRBV20-1	.	TRBJ2-7	TGCAGTGCTAGCGCCGCCACAGGTCTCTACGAGCAGTACTTC	CSASAATGLYEQYF
15	.	TRBV4-3	TRBD1	TRBJ1-2	TGCGCCAGCAGCCCCGACCGGGACAGGGCCTATGGCTACACCTTC	CASSPDRDRAYGYTF
11	few	TRBV5-1	.	TRBJ2-1	TGCGCCAGCAGCTTCGGGACATATCTGTTCTTC	CASSFGTYLFF
14	.	TRBV5-1	.	TRBJ2-7	TGCGCCAGCAGCGGACTGGACAGATTCTACGAGCAGTACTTC	CASSGLDRFYEQYF
14	few	TRBV2	.	TRBJ1-2	TGTGCCAGCAGTGAAGCGTTGTTTAACTATGGCTACACCTTC	CASSEALFNYGYTF
14	.	TRBV20-1	TRBD2	TRBJ2-5	TGCAGTGCTACTAGCGGGGGGGCCGTGGAGACCCAGTACTTC	CSATSGGAVETQYF
15	.	TRBV20-1	TRBD1	TRBJ1-6	TGCAGTGCTCCACCCCCGACAGGGAGAAATTCACCCCTCCACTTT	CSAPPPTGRNSPLHF
14	few	TRBV5-1	TRBD1	TRBJ1-1	TGCGCCAGCAGCTTCGGACAGGGACGGAATGAAGCTTTCTTT	CASSFGQGRNEAFF
14	many	TRBV10-3	TRBD2	TRBJ2-1	TGTGCCATCAGTCCCCCCGGGGGGTCTGGGGAGCAGTTCTTC	CAISPPGGSGEQFF
14	few	TRBV12-3/TRBV12-4	.	TRBJ1-2	TGTGCCAGCAGTTTAGCTCCCCGGGGTGGTGGCTACACCTTC	CASSLAPRGGGYTF
13	.	TRBV6-5	.	TRBJ2-7	TGTGCCAGCGAGTCGGGCCTACGTTACGAGCAGTACTTC	CASESGLRYEQYF
12	.	TRBV7-8	TRBD2	TRBJ2-1	TGTGCCAGCAGCCCCCGACTAGCGGAAGGGTTCTTC	CASSPRLAEGFF
12	many	TRBV20-1	TRBD2	TRBJ2-3	TGCAGTGCTACTCTGACTAGCACTACGCAGTATTTT	CSATLTSTTQYF
16	.	TRBV27	.	TRBJ2-5	TGTGCCAGCAGTTTATCGGGGACTGGCCCGGGGAAGACCCAGTACTTC	CASSLSGTGPGKTQYF
12	.	TRBV7-8	.	TRBJ2-5	TGTGCCAGCAGGCCCGCGTCAGGGACCCAGTACTTC	CASRPASGTQYF
14	once	TRBV28	TRBD1	TRBJ2-3	TGTGCCAGCAGTCACAGGGGCTGGTCAGATACGCAGTATTTT	CASSHRGWSDTQYF
15	.	TRBV5-1	.	TRBJ2-1	TGCGCCAGCAGCTGGATTACAGGGTTGGGGAATGAGCAGTTCTTC	CASSWITGLGNEQFF
14	.	TRBV20-1	.	TRBJ1-2	TGCAGTGCTGGAGGGGGTGCTTGGAGCTATGGCTACACCTTC	CSAGGGAWSYGYTF
14	few	TRBV7-6	.	TRBJ2-3	TGTGCCAGCAGCTTCCGGGGGGCGGGAGATACGCAGTATTTT	CASSFRGAGDTQYF
14	few	TRBV25-1	.	TRBJ1-5	TGTGCCAGCAGTGAGTTGGCTAGCAATCAGCCCCAGCATTTT	CASSELASNQPQHF